A single sample is the source of the 4 T cell receptor beta chains below, sequenced in a study of T cells expressing NK-cell markers. One entry per CDR3 protein, without DNA, is what TCRdb gives after re-calling the 5' RACE reads. The sample holds fewer than 550,000 distinct CDR3 sequences. The sequencing input was blood T cells: a sorted CD56 or NKG2C T cell subset, CD4+ or CD8+ T cells, or bulk PBMC T cells (not recorded which). Source of these receptors: a woman between 45 and 65 years old in good health.

The rearrangement joins TRBV10-3 to TRBJ2-3; TCRdb's D call, TRBD1, is unchecked because there is no DNA. The CDR3 is 13 amino acids. The germline V gene has CDR1 ENHRY and CDR2 SYGVKD. The CDR3 is CAISQGGTDTQYF.

The chain joins TRBV11-2 to TRBJ2-7. Per the germline V gene, CDR1 is SGHAT and CDR2 is FQNNGV. The CDR3 sequence is 13 residues long. The CDR3 sequence: CASSFEIVADQYF.

The chain carries TRBV5-1 and TRBJ2-2; TCRdb returns TRBD2, unconfirmable since there is no DNA. The CDR3 has 17 residues. CDR1 and CDR2 from the germline V gene are SGHRS and YFSETQ. The CDR3 is CASSWGGSGRSTGELFF.

The chain has TRBV12-3 or TRBV12-4 and TRBJ2-2; TCRdb outputs TRBD2, but without DNA this stays unchecked. CDR3 length: 15 residues. CDR3 region: CASSLGEGGAGELFF.